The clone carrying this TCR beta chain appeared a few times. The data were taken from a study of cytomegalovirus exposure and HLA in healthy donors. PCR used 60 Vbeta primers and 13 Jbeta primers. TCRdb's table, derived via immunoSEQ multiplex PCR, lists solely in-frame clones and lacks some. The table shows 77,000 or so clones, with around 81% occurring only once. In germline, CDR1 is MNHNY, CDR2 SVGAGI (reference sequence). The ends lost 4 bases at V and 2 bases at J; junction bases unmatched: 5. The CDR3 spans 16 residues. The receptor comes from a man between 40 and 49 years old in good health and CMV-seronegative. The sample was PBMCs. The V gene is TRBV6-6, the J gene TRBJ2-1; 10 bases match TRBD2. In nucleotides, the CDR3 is TGTGCCAGCAGTTTTCAGAGCGGGAGGGCCTACAATGAGCAGTTCTTC. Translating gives CASSFQSGRAYNEQFF.